This T cell receptor (beta chain) was sequenced during a study of blood T cell repertoires in COVID-19. Study summary: Whether acute or convalescent, the COVID-19 samples came from the United States, Italy and Spain. T cells, B-cell-depleted T cells, or PBMCs provided the cDNA or gDNA that served as material.

The V and J ends lost 1 base and 4 bases respectively, with 4 bases between them. The length of the CDR3 is 13 residues. Per the germline V gene, CDR1 is SGHTA and CDR2 is FQGNSA. Sequencing used immunoSEQ multiplex PCR; TCRdb keeps in-frame clones, though not all of them. In the table there are roughly 34,000 clones, 75% to 90% of which are singletons. The rearrangement joins TRBV7-2 to TRBJ2-2; D not resolved. The TCR was taken from a woman aged 70-85 years with acute or convalescent COVID-19. Specimen: peripheral blood. Here the CDR3 reads CASSLGATGELFF. The CDR3 DNA reads as TGTGCCAGCAGCTTAGGAGCCACCGGGGAGCTGTTTTTT.